Reported below is one T cell receptor beta chain. Its specificity is unknown. PCR was performed using 60 Vbeta and 13 Jbeta primers. Clones were sequenced by immunoSEQ multiplex PCR, and TCRdb holds only the in-frame ones, with some missing. The data show roughly 120,000 clones, over 75% seen once. This entry is derived from a study of cytomegalovirus exposure and HLA in healthy donors. Study-wide results and limits: Among TCR beta chains, those listed as cytomegalovirus-associated numbered some 170. With later analysis, a missense DCLRE1C variant became linked to TCR beta V- and J-gene trimming.

Investigators did not record CMV serostatus for this donor. Germline assignment: CDR1 SGHTA and CDR2 FQGNSA. Trimming took off 0 bases at V and 0 bases at J, with 8 bases between the two ends. The length of the CDR3 is 15 residues. The sample taken for sequencing was PBMCs. V and J are TRBV7-2 and TRBJ1-1; D gene uncertain. This TCR derives from a human donor in good health. CDR3 sequence (DNA): TGTGCCAGCAGCTTAGCCGTTGGAGTGAACACTGAAGCTTTCTTT. Protein sequence: CASSLAVGVNTEAFF. Using reference TRBV7-2 and TRBJ1-1 for the parts outside the CDR3, the full variable domain is GAGVSQSPSNKVTEKGKDVELRCDPISGHTALYWYRQSLGQGLEFLIYFQGNSAPDKSGLPSDRFSAERTGGSVSTLTIQRTQQEDSAVYLCASSLAVGVNTEAFFGQGTRLTVV.